Detailed here is one T cell receptor beta chain. The antigen is undetermined. This entry comes from a study of CD8+ T cells in alopecia areata. Across the study: Once tofacitinib had been taken for 6 to 18 months, 6 months off drug followed. Study-wide points: Patients shared TCRs less clearly than mice did, possibly owing to HLA. A great number of expanded lesional clones endured in scalp and blood during tofacitinib. Tofacitinib significantly reduced both scalp clonality and expanded CD8+ clones among the top 100.

Following extraction, RNA underwent reverse transcription to cDNA, which served as the sequencing template. Profiled with immunoSEQ multiplex PCR; TCRdb holds only in-frame clones, not every one. The table includes around 12,000 clones, 55% to 80% detected once. Treatment given: oral pan-JAK inhibitor, 5-10 mg twice daily. The investigators collected lesional scalp punch biopsies and peripheral blood from alopecia areata patients. Germline values: CDR1 SGHVS, CDR2 FQNEAQ. J was trimmed by 4 bases and V by 5 bases; bases with no gene match: 6. The CDR3 loop spans 15 amino acids. The sequence was obtained from a human donor with alopecia areata. The J gene is TRBJ1-5, the V gene TRBV7-8, with 9 bases lining up with TRBD1. This specimen consisted of skin, obtained at week 4, from a patient treated with tofacitinib. The CDR3 DNA reads as TGTGCCAGCAGCCCGGACAGGGGAGAGAATCAGCCCCAGCATTTT. This encodes CASSPDRGENQPQHF.